This T cell receptor (beta chain) was found in a study of graft-versus-host responses after intestinal transplantation. Sequencing was performed with immunoSEQ multiplex PCR; in TCRdb, only in-frame clones are kept and a portion is missing. This sample yields 85,000 to 130,000 clones, of which roughly 87% are seen a single time; approximately 0.97% belongs to the top ten. Trimming removed 8 bases at V and 0 bases at J, with 11 bases between. CDR1 and CDR2 from the germline V gene are MNHNY and SVGAGI (reference sequence). The CDR3 runs 15 residues. This clone has just a few counts. Its antigen is unknown. Study-wide points: Graft-versus-host to host-versus-graft clonal ratios in allografts were high in patients with graft-donor T cell macrochimerism. Early post-transplant HvG declines showed an association with peak circulating GvH clone levels. Among recipient marrow samples, GvH clones were found; some appeared first in ileum or blood.

The chain combines TRBV6-6 with TRBJ2-6; D is undetermined. The sequences come from unstimulated CD4+ T cells sorted from spleen or lymph node cells, collected before intestinal transplant. This clonotype originated in a human donor who received an intestinal transplant. CDR3 in DNA: TGTGCCAGCGCAGCGATCTTCTCTGGGGCCAACGTCCTGACTTTC. Encoded protein: CASAAIFSGANVLTF.